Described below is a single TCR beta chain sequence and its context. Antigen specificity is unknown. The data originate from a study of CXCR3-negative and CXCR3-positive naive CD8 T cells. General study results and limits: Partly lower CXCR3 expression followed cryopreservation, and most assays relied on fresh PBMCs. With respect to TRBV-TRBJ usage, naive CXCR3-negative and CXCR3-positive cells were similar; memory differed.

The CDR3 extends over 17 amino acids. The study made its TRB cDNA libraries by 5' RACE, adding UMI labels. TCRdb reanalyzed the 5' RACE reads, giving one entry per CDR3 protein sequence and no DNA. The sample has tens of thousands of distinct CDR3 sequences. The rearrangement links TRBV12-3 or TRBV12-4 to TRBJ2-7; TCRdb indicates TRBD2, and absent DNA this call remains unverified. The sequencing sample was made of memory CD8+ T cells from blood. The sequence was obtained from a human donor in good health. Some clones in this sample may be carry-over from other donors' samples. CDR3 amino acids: CASSSRLAGGSTYEQYF.